Listed below are T cell receptor beta chains from one sample, sequenced in a study of CD8+CD57+ T cells in acquired aplastic anemia. TCRdb redid the calling of the reads with MiXCR, one entry per CDR3 protein. The data hold 250,000 or so distinct CDR3 sequences, with around 45% observed a single time. The source material was sorted CD4+, CD8+, or CD8+CD57+ T cells (not recorded which) from PBMCs. These receptor sequences come from a human donor with aplastic anemia. Both conserved end residues are part of each CDR3. The D gene is left open where the match is weak. Size values are once, few and many counts, or a class for expanded clones, and some rows have none.

>TRBV19|TRBJ2-7|few|TRBD1
TGTGCCAGCAGACAGGGGGGAAACTACGAGCAGTACTTC
CASRQGGNYEQYF
>TRBV27|TRBJ1-6|many|NA
TGTGCCAGCAGTCCGGGGACGAATTCACCCCTCCACTTT
CASSPGTNSPLHF
>TRBV12-3/TRBV12-4|TRBJ1-1|many|TRBD1
TGTGCCAGCAGTTGGGGGACAGGGAACACTGAAGCTTTCTTT
CASSWGTGNTEAFF
>TRBV7-2|TRBJ1-2|NA|NA
TGTGCCAGCAGCCGAGGGCAGCACTATGGCTACACCTTC
CASSRGQHYGYTF
>TRBV6-4|TRBJ2-3|NA|NA
TGTGCCAGCAGTGCTGCCGGGAGCACAGATACGCAGTATTTT
CASSAAGSTDTQYF
>TRBV7-9|TRBJ2-5|NA|TRBD2
TGTGCCAGCAGTTACTCGGGGACTACCCAAGAGGCCCAGTACTTC
CASSYSGTTQEAQYF
>TRBV20-1|TRBJ2-3|NA|TRBD1
TGCAGTGCGAGCAGGGGGCAGAGCACAGATACGCAGTATTTT
CSASRGQSTDTQYF
>TRBV2|TRBJ2-1|many|TRBD2
TGTGCCAGCCCGGGGGGGGTAAATGAGCAGTTCTTC
CASPGGVNEQFF
>TRBV7-8|TRBJ2-1|NA|TRBD2
TGTGCCAGCAGTGCGACTAGCGGGGTCTCCTACAATGAGCAGTTCTTC
CASSATSGVSYNEQFF
>TRBV5-1|TRBJ1-6|NA|NA
TGTGCCAGCAGCCGGACTAGCGGGAATTCACCCCTCCACTTT
CASSRTSGNSPLHF
>TRBV20-1|TRBJ2-3|NA|TRBD2
TGCAGTGCTAGAGATGGGGCAGGGAGGGCAGATACGCAGTATTTT
CSARDGAGRADTQYF
>TRBV5-1|TRBJ2-7|once|TRBD2
TGCGCCAGCAGCTTGGGACTAGCGGGGGGCAACTGGGAGCAGTACTTC
CASSLGLAGGNWEQYF
>TRBV2|TRBJ1-2|NA|NA
TGTGCCAGCAGTGCTTTGGAGGACGTCGGGAGCTACACCTTC
CASSALEDVGSYTF
>TRBV7-2|TRBJ2-7|NA|NA
TGTGCCAGCAGTATCACTTCGGACAGAGAGCAGTACTTC
CASSITSDREQYF
>TRBV25-1|TRBJ2-7|NA|NA
TGTGCCAGCTTATTCTCCTACGAGCAGTACTTC
CASLFSYEQYF
>TRBV2|TRBJ2-4|NA|TRBD1
TGTGCCAGCAGACGGGACAGGGAAAACATTCAGTACTTC
CASRRDRENIQYF
>TRBV29-1|TRBJ2-5|many|NA
TGCAGCGTTACAGGAATGGGAGAGACCCAGTACTTC
CSVTGMGETQYF
>TRBV7-9|TRBJ1-1|many|TRBD1
TGTGCCAGCAGCTCGGGGACAGCAGTGAACACTGAAGCTTTCTTT
CASSSGTAVNTEAFF
>TRBV25-1|TRBJ1-2|NA|NA
TGTGCCAGCATGAGGGACCATCTGGGAGGCTACACCTTC
CASMRDHLGGYTF
>TRBV9|TRBJ1-5|NA|NA
TGTGCCAGCAGCGTAGTCCTAACAGGGAATCAGCCCCAGCATTTT
CASSVVLTGNQPQHF
>TRBV2|TRBJ2-3|NA|NA
TGTGCCAGCAGTAACTTCCCAGGGACAGATACGCAGTATTTT
CASSNFPGTDTQYF
>TRBV12-3/TRBV12-4|TRBJ2-3|NA|NA
TGTGCCAGCAGTTTTTTATTCGATACGCAGTATTTT
CASSFLFDTQYF
>TRBV9|TRBJ1-1|many|TRBD1
TGTGCCAGCAGCGGGGACAGGATGAACACTGAAGCTTTCTTT
CASSGDRMNTEAFF
>TRBV7-2|TRBJ2-2|NA|NA
NA
CASSFKVLPYEQYFGPGVGELFF
>TRBV7-9|TRBJ1-4|NA|TRBD1
TGTGCCAGCACCTTGGTGACAGGGCAAGAAAAACTGTTTTTT
CASTLVTGQEKLFF
>TRBV6-1|TRBJ1-4|many|TRBD1
TGTGCCAGCAGTGACAAGTGGACAGGAAATGAAAAACTGTTTTTT
CASSDKWTGNEKLFF
>TRBV6-5|TRBJ2-7|many|NA
TGTGCCAGCAGTTACACGGACAGCTACGAGCAGTACTTC
CASSYTDSYEQYF
>TRBV9|TRBJ2-1|many|NA
TGTGCCAGCAGCGAAACATCCGGGACATATAACAATGAGCAGTTCTTC
CASSETSGTYNNEQFF
>TRBV9|TRBJ2-3|NA|TRBD2
TGTGCCAGCAGCGCGACTAGCGGGAATACGATGGATACGCAGTATTTT
CASSATSGNTMDTQYF
>TRBV20-1|TRBJ2-5|many|TRBD2
TGCAGTGCTAGACCGGCGGGGACTAGCGGGGGGGTAGGGGAGACCCAGTACTTC
CSARPAGTSGGVGETQYF
>TRBV6-6|TRBJ2-1|many|NA
TGTGCCAGCAGTTACGGAGTTTACAATGAGCAGTTCTTC
CASSYGVYNEQFF
>TRBV2|TRBJ1-2|many|NA
TGTGCCAGCAGTGACCGTCAATCTAGCTATGGCTACACCTTC
CASSDRQSSYGYTF
>TRBV10-3|TRBJ2-7|NA|NA
TGTGCCTCAAAGCAGGGGATCAACGAGCAGTACTTC
CASKQGINEQYF